Listed below are T cell receptor beta chains from one sample, sequenced in a study of beta chain features in type 1 diabetes. Sequencing was performed with immunoSEQ multiplex PCR; in TCRdb, only in-frame clones are kept and a portion is missing. The top ten clones hold 0.023% of a sample with 900,000 or so clones, about a sixth of them seen once. The sample consisted of naive CD4+ T cells from blood. The receptors stem from a woman between 18 and 29 years old in good health. The CDR3 runs from the conserved cysteine through the conserved F or W. The D gene is left open where the match is weak. Size tells how often a clone was seen (once, few, many) or the class of an expanded clone, and some rows leave it out.

J gene: TRBJ2-7; D gene: -; V gene: TRBV28; clone size: few; CDR3 DNA: TGTGCCAGCAGTTTATTATCCAGGGCTGTCTACGAGCAGTACTTC; CDR3 protein: CASSLLSRAVYEQYF
J gene: TRBJ2-5; D gene: -; V gene: TRBV18; clone size: few; CDR3 DNA: TGTGCCAGCTCACCAGCAAGGCAGAGCCAAGAGACCCAGTACTTC; CDR3 protein: CASSPARQSQETQYF
J gene: TRBJ2-7; D gene: -; V gene: TRBV28; clone size: -; CDR3 DNA: TGTGCCAGCACGCGCCCCGGGACCACCTACGAGCAGTACTTC; CDR3 protein: CASTRPGTTYEQYF
J gene: TRBJ1-4; D gene: -; V gene: TRBV6-5; clone size: few; CDR3 DNA: TGTGCCAGCAGTCCCTCGGGTATTGGCGAAAAACTGTTTTTT; CDR3 protein: CASSPSGIGEKLFF
J gene: TRBJ2-2; D gene: TRBD1; V gene: TRBV18; clone size: few; CDR3 DNA: TGTGCCAGCTCACCAGGACAGGCGTTAACCGGGGAGCTGTTTTTT; CDR3 protein: CASSPGQALTGELFF
J gene: TRBJ2-7; D gene: -; V gene: TRBV7-3; clone size: -; CDR3 DNA: TGTGCCAGCAGCCCACACCAGAGCGGAATTTACGAGCAGTACTTC; CDR3 protein: CASSPHQSGIYEQYF
J gene: TRBJ2-7; D gene: TRBD2; V gene: TRBV5-1; clone size: -; CDR3 DNA: TGCGCCAGCAGCCCGGGACTAGCGGAGTTCTACGAGCAGTACTTC; CDR3 protein: CASSPGLAEFYEQYF
J gene: TRBJ2-2; D gene: TRBD2; V gene: TRBV7-2; clone size: few; CDR3 DNA: TGTGCCAGCAGCCTCACCGGGACTAGAAGTACCGGGGAGCTGTTTTTT; CDR3 protein: CASSLTGTRSTGELFF
J gene: TRBJ2-3; D gene: TRBD2; V gene: TRBV5-4; clone size: -; CDR3 DNA: TGTGCCAGCAGCTTGGCTAGCGGGAGCGGGGATACGCAGTATTTT; CDR3 protein: CASSLASGSGDTQYF
J gene: TRBJ2-1; D gene: TRBD2; V gene: TRBV18; clone size: once; CDR3 DNA: TGTGCCAGCTCACCGGGACTAGCGGGAGGGGATGAGCAGTTCTTC; CDR3 protein: CASSPGLAGGDEQFF
J gene: TRBJ2-7; D gene: TRBD2; V gene: TRBV2; clone size: few; CDR3 DNA: TGTGCCAGCTTCGAGCGGGAGAAGTACGAGCAGTACTTC; CDR3 protein: CASFEREKYEQYF
J gene: TRBJ2-1; D gene: TRBD2; V gene: TRBV5-1; clone size: -; CDR3 DNA: TGCGCCAGCAGCCCTCTAGCGGGAGACTTGAATGAGCAGTTCTTC; CDR3 protein: CASSPLAGDLNEQFF
J gene: TRBJ1-1; D gene: -; V gene: TRBV4-3; clone size: few; CDR3 DNA: TGCGCCAGCAGCCAAGATCTCCAGGGGTTAGGAGCTTTCTTT; CDR3 protein: CASSQDLQGLGAFF
J gene: TRBJ2-1; D gene: -; V gene: TRBV2; clone size: many; CDR3 DNA: TGTGCCAGCAGTGAAGACATAAGGGGGGAGGAGCAGTTCTTC; CDR3 protein: CASSEDIRGEEQFF
J gene: TRBJ2-7; D gene: TRBD1; V gene: TRBV7-2; clone size: few; CDR3 DNA: TGTGCCAGCAGCCGTAACCGGGACAGTTACGAGCAGTACTTC; CDR3 protein: CASSRNRDSYEQYF
J gene: TRBJ2-2; D gene: -; V gene: TRBV7-2; clone size: -; CDR3 DNA: TGTGCCAGCTCCCCGGGGGTGAACACCGGGGAGCTGTTTTTT; CDR3 protein: CASSPGVNTGELFF
J gene: TRBJ2-3; D gene: -; V gene: TRBV6-5; clone size: few; CDR3 DNA: TGTGCCAGCAGTTACGGTTGGACACCTAGCACAGATACGCAGTATTTT; CDR3 protein: CASSYGWTPSTDTQYF
J gene: TRBJ2-2; D gene: -; V gene: TRBV28; clone size: -; CDR3 DNA: TGTGCCAGCAGTTTCACCCCCGGGGGTAACACCGGGGAGCTGTTTTTT; CDR3 protein: CASSFTPGGNTGELFF
J gene: TRBJ2-3; D gene: -; V gene: TRBV11-2; clone size: -; CDR3 DNA: TGTGCCACACGGAGGGCCCCCGGGTTGCTCGGTGTGGATACGCAGTATTTT; CDR3 protein: CATRRAPGLLGVDTQYF
J gene: TRBJ2-1; D gene: -; V gene: TRBV5-4; clone size: few; CDR3 DNA: TGTGCCAGCAGTCAACAGGGTTACAATGAGCAGTTCTTC; CDR3 protein: CASSQQGYNEQFF
J gene: TRBJ2-1; D gene: -; V gene: TRBV4-2; clone size: -; CDR3 DNA: TGTGCCAGCAGCCAAGATCGTGAGGATGAGCAGTTCTTC; CDR3 protein: CASSQDREDEQFF
J gene: TRBJ2-1; D gene: -; V gene: TRBV7-9; clone size: few; CDR3 DNA: TGTGCCAGCAGCTTGACAGCTACCTACAATGAGCAGTTCTTC; CDR3 protein: CASSLTATYNEQFF
J gene: TRBJ2-5; D gene: TRBD2; V gene: TRBV4-2; clone size: -; CDR3 DNA: TGTGCCAGCAGCTCATGGACTAGCGGGGAGACCCAGTACTTC; CDR3 protein: CASSSWTSGETQYF
J gene: TRBJ1-1; D gene: -; V gene: TRBV18; clone size: -; CDR3 DNA: TGTGCCAGCTCACCTCGGGACGGGCGGATGAACACTGAAGCTTTCTTT; CDR3 protein: CASSPRDGRMNTEAFF
J gene: TRBJ2-7; D gene: -; V gene: TRBV2; clone size: few; CDR3 DNA: TGTGCCAGCAGGGAACAGGCGGGCGTTTACGAGCAGTACTTC; CDR3 protein: CASREQAGVYEQYF
J gene: TRBJ1-1; D gene: TRBD1; V gene: TRBV7-9; clone size: -; CDR3 DNA: TGTGCCAGCAGCCCGGGGAGAGGGGGCGCGGGGGACACTGAAGCTTTCTTT; CDR3 protein: CASSPGRGGAGDTEAFF
J gene: TRBJ2-5; D gene: -; V gene: TRBV27; clone size: few; CDR3 DNA: TGTGCCAGCAGGGAAGCCGGGGCGGCCCAAGAGACCCAGTACTTC; CDR3 protein: CASREAGAAQETQYF
J gene: TRBJ2-3; D gene: -; V gene: TRBV7-2; clone size: few; CDR3 DNA: TGTGCCGGGCGCGCGGGCACAGATACGCAGTATTTT; CDR3 protein: CAGRAGTDTQYF
J gene: TRBJ2-3; D gene: -; V gene: TRBV7-2; clone size: few; CDR3 DNA: TGTGCCAGCAGCCGACCCACCTCCAGGCAGTATTTT; CDR3 protein: CASSRPTSRQYF
J gene: TRBJ2-2; D gene: -; V gene: TRBV19; clone size: -; CDR3 DNA: TGTGCCAGTACCTCCGAGGCCACCGGGGAGCTGTTTTTT; CDR3 protein: CASTSEATGELFF
J gene: TRBJ2-3; D gene: TRBD2; V gene: TRBV28; clone size: -; CDR3 DNA: TGTGCCAGCAGTTTCGGGTCGGGACTAAATGGAGATACGCAGTATTTT; CDR3 protein: CASSFGSGLNGDTQYF
J gene: TRBJ2-3; D gene: -; V gene: TRBV10-3; clone size: -; CDR3 DNA: TGTGCCATCAGCGAGCCCCTTCCCGGGAGTGGGTCAGATACGCAGTATTTT; CDR3 protein: CAISEPLPGSGSDTQYF
J gene: TRBJ2-1; D gene: TRBD2; V gene: TRBV2; clone size: -; CDR3 DNA: TGTGCCAGCATCGAATCGGGACTAGCGGGAGGAAATGAGCAGTTCTTC; CDR3 protein: CASIESGLAGGNEQFF
J gene: TRBJ1-4; D gene: -; V gene: TRBV7-2; clone size: -; CDR3 DNA: TGTGCCAGCAGCTTAGCATGGGGGCGGAATGAAAAACTGTTTTTT; CDR3 protein: CASSLAWGRNEKLFF
J gene: TRBJ2-5; D gene: -; V gene: TRBV28; clone size: -; CDR3 DNA: TGTGCCAGCAGTCCCGGACGGGAAGAGGCCCAGTACTTC; CDR3 protein: CASSPGREEAQYF
J gene: TRBJ2-3; D gene: TRBD2; V gene: TRBV7-9; clone size: -; CDR3 DNA: TGTGCCAGCAGCTTTACGAGACTAGCGGGAGGGCCTCTGGATACGCAGTATTTT; CDR3 protein: CASSFTRLAGGPLDTQYF
J gene: TRBJ2-1; D gene: -; V gene: TRBV5-4; clone size: -; CDR3 DNA: TGTGCCAGCAGCTTGGCTCAGGGGATTGAGCAGTTCTTC; CDR3 protein: CASSLAQGIEQFF
J gene: TRBJ2-2; D gene: -; V gene: TRBV7-9; clone size: -; CDR3 DNA: TGTGCCAGCAGCGCCGCCTACACCGGGGAGCTGTTTTTT; CDR3 protein: CASSAAYTGELFF
J gene: TRBJ2-6; D gene: -; V gene: TRBV15; clone size: few; CDR3 DNA: TGTGCCACCAGCAGAGACTCTGGGGCCAACGTCCTGACTTTC; CDR3 protein: CATSRDSGANVLTF
J gene: TRBJ2-6; D gene: -; V gene: TRBV28; clone size: -; CDR3 DNA: TGTGCCAGCAGCCCGGCCGGGTCTGGGGCCAACGTCCTGACTTTC; CDR3 protein: CASSPAGSGANVLTF
J gene: TRBJ1-1; D gene: -; V gene: TRBV6-6; clone size: few; CDR3 DNA: TGTGCCAGCATAAGACTGAACACTGAAGCTTTCTTT; CDR3 protein: CASIRLNTEAFF
J gene: TRBJ2-5; D gene: TRBD2; V gene: TRBV5-8; clone size: few; CDR3 DNA: TGTGCCAGCAGTCCGGGGACTAGGAAGGAAGAGACCCAGTACTTC; CDR3 protein: CASSPGTRKEETQYF
J gene: TRBJ1-2; D gene: -; V gene: TRBV29-1; clone size: -; CDR3 DNA: TGCAGCGTTGATGAGGGGGGGACTAACTATGGCTACACCTTC; CDR3 protein: CSVDEGGTNYGYTF
J gene: TRBJ2-7; D gene: -; V gene: TRBV21-1; clone size: -; CDR3 DNA: TGTGCCAGCAGCCGGGACAAACTTGCCTACGAGCAGTACTTC; CDR3 protein: CASSRDKLAYEQYF
J gene: TRBJ2-6; D gene: TRBD1; V gene: TRBV7-3; clone size: -; CDR3 DNA: TGTGCCAGCGCCCAGACAGGGGCTAGCTCTGGGGCCAACGTCCTGACTTTC; CDR3 protein: CASAQTGASSGANVLTF
J gene: TRBJ2-7; D gene: TRBD1; V gene: TRBV13; clone size: -; CDR3 DNA: TGTGCCAGCACTCCCCGGGACAGGGAAAACTCCTACGAGCAGTACTTC; CDR3 protein: CASTPRDRENSYEQYF
J gene: TRBJ2-1; D gene: -; V gene: TRBV7-2; clone size: -; CDR3 DNA: TGTGCCAGCAGCTTATTTGGGAGGACCTACAATGAGCAGTTCTTC; CDR3 protein: CASSLFGRTYNEQFF
J gene: TRBJ2-5; D gene: -; V gene: TRBV7-9; clone size: few; CDR3 DNA: TGTGCCGCTGGCCACTCAGGGGAGACCCAGTACTTC; CDR3 protein: CAAGHSGETQYF
J gene: TRBJ2-5; D gene: -; V gene: TRBV10-3; clone size: -; CDR3 DNA: TGTGCCATCAGTACTTATGTCGGGGGCCAAGAGACCCAGTACTTC; CDR3 protein: CAISTYVGGQETQYF
J gene: TRBJ2-7; D gene: -; V gene: TRBV19; clone size: -; CDR3 DNA: TGTGCCAGTAGTATTGACAGGTCCTACGAGCAGTACTTC; CDR3 protein: CASSIDRSYEQYF
J gene: TRBJ2-3; D gene: TRBD2; V gene: TRBV7-8; clone size: few; CDR3 DNA: TGTGCCAGCAGCTTAAGCTTCCGACTAGCCTACAGCACAGATACGCAGTATTTT; CDR3 protein: CASSLSFRLAYSTDTQYF
J gene: TRBJ2-2; D gene: -; V gene: TRBV7-2; clone size: once; CDR3 DNA: TGTGCCAGCAGCTTAGAATTTAACACCGGGGAGCTGTTTTTT; CDR3 protein: CASSLEFNTGELFF
J gene: TRBJ2-6; D gene: TRBD1; V gene: TRBV7-2; clone size: -; CDR3 DNA: TGTGCCAGCAGCTTGCGGGGACAGGGGTCTGGGGCCAACGTCCTGACTTTC; CDR3 protein: CASSLRGQGSGANVLTF
J gene: TRBJ2-1; D gene: -; V gene: TRBV4-1; clone size: -; CDR3 DNA: TGCGCCAGCAGCCAAATCTTCCGGGGACCCAACAATGAGCAGTTCTTC; CDR3 protein: CASSQIFRGPNNEQFF